These T cell receptor beta chains were read from a single sample in a study of long-term antiretroviral therapy in people with HIV. Libraries were prepared by immunoSEQ multiplex PCR; TCRdb keeps only in-frame clonotypes and omits some of them. This table has 30,000 to 35,000 clones, about four fifths appearing once. This specimen was unsorted PBMCs, taken 3 years after starting antiretroviral therapy. The source is a man aged 45-60 years with HIV. Both conserved end residues are part of each CDR3. A D gene is named only where the DNA matches it firmly. Clone size is given for some rows only: seen once, a few or many times, or a class if the clone is expanded.

>-|TRBJ2-7|few|TRBV7-9
CASSLAGDSYEQYF
TGTGCCAGCAGCTTAGCGGGAGACTCCTACGAGCAGTACTTC
>TRBD1|TRBJ2-7|-|TRBV25-1
CASSSGTATYEQYF
TGTGCCAGCAGTTCCGGGACAGCAACCTACGAGCAGTACTTC
>TRBD2|TRBJ2-5|few|TRBV7-2
CASSLGAGGRGETQYF
TGTGCCAGCAGCTTAGGTGCGGGGGGCCGTGGGGAGACCCAGTACTTC
>-|TRBJ2-7|few|TRBV27
CASSSGGLDYEQYF
TGTGCCAGCAGTTCTGGGGGGTTAGACTACGAGCAGTACTTC
>-|TRBJ2-2|-|TRBV27
CASRRNTGELFF
TGTGCCAGCAGGCGGAACACCGGGGAGCTGTTTTTT
>TRBD2|TRBJ2-7|-|TRBV5-6
CASSPVAGGGEQYF
TGTGCCAGCAGCCCTGTGGCAGGCGGGGGTGAGCAGTACTTC
>-|TRBJ2-7|-|TRBV21-1
CASSKRGTGQRSDEQYF
TGTGCCAGCAGCAAACGAGGAACCGGACAGAGGAGCGACGAGCAGTACTTC
>TRBD2|TRBJ2-1|-|TRBV28
CASSSPGTSGGARQFF
TGTGCCAGCAGCTCCCCCGGGACTAGCGGGGGGGCCAGGCAGTTCTTC
>-|TRBJ2-7|-|TRBV7-9
CASSLAASVSEQYF
TGTGCCAGCAGCTTAGCGGCTAGTGTAAGCGAGCAGTACTTC
>TRBD2|TRBJ2-5|-|TRBV5-1
CASSLGGGTQETQYF
TGCGCCAGCAGCTTGGGGGGGGGTACCCAAGAGACCCAGTACTTC
>-|TRBJ1-3|-|TRBV5-6
CASSLTAGNTIYF
TGTGCCAGCAGCTTGACGGCTGGAAACACCATATATTTT
>-|TRBJ2-3|once|TRBV7-8
CATSTQRSRGTDTQYF
TGTGCCACCAGCACCCAAAGATCGCGCGGCACAGATACGCAGTATTTT
>-|TRBJ1-2|few|TRBV5-4
CASSPGGSYGYTF
TGTGCCAGCAGCCCGGGGGGGTCCTATGGCTACACCTTC
>-|TRBJ1-6|-|TRBV6-6
CASSSGLSPLHF
TGTGCCAGCAGTTCCGGGCTGTCACCCCTCCACTTT
>-|TRBJ2-7|-|TRBV28
CASTNGGAESSYEQYF
TGTGCCAGCACGAACGGAGGGGCAGAGAGCTCCTACGAGCAGTACTTC
>TRBD1|TRBJ2-3|-|TRBV7-2
CASSLHGQGADTQYF
TGTGCCAGCAGCTTACACGGACAGGGAGCGGATACGCAGTATTTT
>-|TRBJ2-7|-|TRBV7-9
CASRNTQSGNEQYF
TGTGCCAGCAGAAATACTCAATCTGGGAACGAGCAGTACTTC
>-|TRBJ2-5|-|TRBV5-1
CASSGQGLETQYF
TGCGCCAGCAGTGGGCAGGGATTAGAGACCCAGTACTTC
>TRBD1|TRBJ2-3|-|TRBV6-5
CASSPPGGRPDTQYF
TGTGCCAGCAGCCCCCCAGGGGGACGGCCAGATACGCAGTATTTT
>-|TRBJ1-3|few|TRBV30
CAWKRSGNTIYF
TGTGCCTGGAAACGCTCTGGAAACACCATATATTTT
>TRBD1|TRBJ2-2|-|TRBV9
CASSTGTGGTGELFF
TGTGCCAGCAGCACCGGGACAGGGGGCACCGGGGAGCTGTTTTTT
>-|TRBJ2-1|once|TRBV7-8
CASSLAVGPNEQFF
TGTGCCAGCAGCTTAGCGGTTGGGCCCAATGAGCAGTTCTTC
>-|TRBJ1-4|-|TRBV9
CASSPGTSVIGGKLFF
TGTGCCAGCAGCCCCGGGACATCTGTAATCGGGGGAAAACTGTTTTTT
>-|TRBJ1-1|-|TRBV7-9
CASSLEGGGDEAFF
TGTGCCAGCAGCTTAGAGGGGGGAGGAGATGAAGCTTTCTTT
>TRBD2|TRBJ2-3|once|TRBV27
CASSSYGTSDTDTQYF
TGTGCCAGCAGTTCTTACGGGACTAGCGACACAGATACGCAGTATTTT
>TRBD1|TRBJ1-6|-|TRBV4-2
CASSQDRSGGGSPLHF
TGTGCCAGCAGCCAAGATCGCTCAGGGGGCGGTTCACCCCTCCACTTT
>-|TRBJ2-1|-|TRBV21-1
CASSKVVNLNEQFF
TGTGCCAGCAGCAAAGTGGTGAATCTCAATGAGCAGTTCTTC
>TRBD1|TRBJ2-7|-|TRBV4-3
CASSQVGGAGYEQYF
TGCGCCAGCAGCCAAGTAGGGGGCGCTGGATACGAGCAGTACTTC
>-|TRBJ2-1|-|TRBV5-1
CASSLGGSQDEQFF
TGCGCCAGCAGCTTGGGGGGGTCTCAGGATGAGCAGTTCTTC
>-|TRBJ2-1|-|TRBV6-1
CASSEWGNEQFF
TGTGCCAGCAGTGAATGGGGTAATGAGCAGTTCTTC
>-|TRBJ1-6|few|TRBV28
CASRTEYNSPLHF
TGTGCCAGCAGGACGGAATATAATTCACCCCTCCACTTT
>-|TRBJ1-1|once|TRBV28
CASSLRGAGAEAFF
TGTGCCAGCAGTTTACGGGGGGCCGGGGCTGAAGCTTTCTTT